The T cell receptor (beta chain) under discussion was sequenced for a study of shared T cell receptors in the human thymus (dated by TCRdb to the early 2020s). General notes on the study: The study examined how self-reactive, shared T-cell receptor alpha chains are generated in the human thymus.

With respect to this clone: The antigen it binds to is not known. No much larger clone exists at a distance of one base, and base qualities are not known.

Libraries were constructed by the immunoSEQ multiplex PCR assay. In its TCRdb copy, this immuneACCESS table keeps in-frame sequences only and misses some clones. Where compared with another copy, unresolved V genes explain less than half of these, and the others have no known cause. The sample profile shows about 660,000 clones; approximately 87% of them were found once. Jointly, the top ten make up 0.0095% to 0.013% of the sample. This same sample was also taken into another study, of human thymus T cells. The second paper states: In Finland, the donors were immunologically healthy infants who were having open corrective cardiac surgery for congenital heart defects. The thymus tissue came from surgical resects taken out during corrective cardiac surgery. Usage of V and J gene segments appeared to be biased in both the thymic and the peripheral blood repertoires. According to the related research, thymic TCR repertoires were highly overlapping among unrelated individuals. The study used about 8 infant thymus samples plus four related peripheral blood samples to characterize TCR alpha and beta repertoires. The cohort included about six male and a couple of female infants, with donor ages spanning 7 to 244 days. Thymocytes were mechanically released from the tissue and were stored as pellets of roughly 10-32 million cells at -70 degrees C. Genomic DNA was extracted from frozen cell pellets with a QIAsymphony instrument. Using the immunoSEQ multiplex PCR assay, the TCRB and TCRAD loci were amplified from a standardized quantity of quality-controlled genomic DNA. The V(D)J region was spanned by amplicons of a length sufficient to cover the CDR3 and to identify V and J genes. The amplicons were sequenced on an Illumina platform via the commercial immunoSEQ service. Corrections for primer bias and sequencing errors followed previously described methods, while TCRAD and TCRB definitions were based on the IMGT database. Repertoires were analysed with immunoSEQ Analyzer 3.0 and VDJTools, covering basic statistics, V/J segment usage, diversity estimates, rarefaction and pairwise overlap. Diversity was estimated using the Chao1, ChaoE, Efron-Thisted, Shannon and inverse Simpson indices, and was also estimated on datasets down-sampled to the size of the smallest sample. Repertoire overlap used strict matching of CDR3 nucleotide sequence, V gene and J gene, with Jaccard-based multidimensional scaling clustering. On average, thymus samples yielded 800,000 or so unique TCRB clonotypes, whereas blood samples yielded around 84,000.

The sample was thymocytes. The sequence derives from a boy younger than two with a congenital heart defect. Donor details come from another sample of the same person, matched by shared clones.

The DNA sequence reads TGCGCCAGCAGCCAAGATCGGGTAGCGGGAGTTGAGACCCAGTACTTC. Translated, this is CASSQDRVAGVETQYF. Recombination connected TRBV4-1 to TRBJ2-5; 9 central nucleotides agree with TRBD2. CDR1 is given as MGHRA and CDR2 as YSYEKL, both from the germline V gene. V and J are trimmed by 0 bases and 5 bases, and the gene matches miss 7 bases of the junction. The CDR3 contains 16 residues, cysteine and phenylalanine counted. Just CDR3 DNA is preserved here, 48 bases in frame from base 1.